The subject of this entry is one T cell receptor beta chain. The same CDR3 also results from other DNA sequences found in this sample. The CDR3 length is 16 residues. V lost 2 bases, J lost 2 bases, and 4 bases stayed unmatched. Germline loops: CDR1 KGHSH, CDR2 LQKENI. The table came from immunoSEQ multiplex PCR; TCRdb's copy has only in-frame clones and leaves some out. The table records about 2.4 million clones, 93% of them present only once. The sample is drawn from a study of shared clonotypes between healthy human individuals. The clonotype was recovered from a man between 18 and 29 years old in good health. Some clones in this sample may be carry-over from other donors' samples. The V call is TRBV18, the J call TRBJ1-2; 11 bases line up with TRBD1. The specimen sequenced was naive CD4+ T cells from PBMCs. Subset denoted: CD45RA+ positively selected. CDR3 loop: CASSPGTGGPNYGYTF. Written as DNA, the CDR3 is TGTGCCAGCTCACCAGGGACAGGGGGTCCGAACTATGGCTACACCTTC.